The 2 T cell receptor beta chains given below trace back to one sample, sequenced in a study of chemoradiotherapy in HPV16-positive cancers. Clones were read by immunoSEQ multiplex PCR, and TCRdb kept only the in-frame ones, dropping some. The sample shows fewer than 8,000 clones, roughly nine tenths of them seen only once. This specimen was acquired from a patient who underwent chemoradiotherapy. All receptors come from a human donor with HPV-associated anogenital cancer.

V gene TRBV2 combines with J gene TRBJ2-7, with 7 nucleotides matching TRBD2. The J segment lost 2 bases and the V segment lost 4 bases, leaving 5 bases of the junction unmatched. The CDR3 length is 14 residues. CDR1 and CDR2 (germline): SNHLY, FYNNEI. CDR3 residues: CASSASGETYEQYF. The CDR3 region has the DNA TGTGCCAGCAGTGCTAGCGGTGAGACCTACGAGCAGTACTTC.

This rearrangement joins TRBV5-1 to TRBJ2-3; the D gene is possibly TRBD2 (5 bases). The CDR3 sequence is 16 residues long. Trimming left V 4 bases short and J 2 bases short, with 17 bases between. Germline lookup yields CDR1 SGHRS and CDR2 YFSETQ. The CDR3 region has the DNA TGCGCCAGCAGCCCAAGACTACTAGGTTCCACAGATACGCAGTATTTT. It codes for CASSPRLLGSTDTQYF.